This T cell receptor (beta chain) originates from a study of long-term antiretroviral therapy in people with HIV. Survey-level immunoSEQ v3.0 assays were run. TCRdb keeps only in-frame clones here, not all; method: immunoSEQ multiplex PCR. The sample has tens of thousands of clones, roughly 87% seen once. This clone was found once. There was at least one pre-ART PBMC sample for each donor, plus at least two post-ART PBMC samples. Germline loops: CDR1 LNHDA, CDR2 SQIVND (reference sequence). The CDR3 loop spans 14 amino acids. Trimming left V 0 bases short and J 4 bases short, with 9 bases between. The source of this sequence is a young man with HIV. The chain recombines TRBV19 with TRBJ1-1, with a tentative D call TRBD1 (5 bases). Sequencing used unsorted PBMCs, obtained 1 year after starting antiretroviral therapy. The CDR3 sequence: CASSIEGTFTEAFF. The CDR3 nucleotides read TGTGCCAGTAGTATAGAAGGGACTTTCACTGAAGCTTTCTTT.